The 9 T cell receptor beta chains listed next were all sequenced from one sample in a study of CD4 and CD8 cells across lung adenocarcinoma regions. MiXCR, run by TCRdb on the PCR reads, gives a single entry per CDR3 protein. The table lists 15,000 to 20,000 distinct CDR3 sequences, around 50% of them singletons. Input material: CD8+ T cells from the margin of a lung tumor. The receptors stem from a male donor with lung adenocarcinoma. The CD4 and CD8 labels of this study may be unreliable.

Relative to its sample, this clonotype is medium-sized (0.01 to 0.1%). J is TRBJ2-5 and V is TRBV12-3 or TRBV12-4, with D uncertain. V was shortened by 5 bases and J by 5 bases, with 12 bases between the two germline ends. This CDR3 contains 13 residues. CDR3 protein: CASSLSPRETQYF. CDR3 DNA: TGTGCCAGCAGTCTATCCCCCCGGGAGACCCAGTACTTC.

The gene calls are TRBV11-2 and TRBJ2-1, with a tentative D call TRBD2 (6 bases). This CDR3 has 16 amino acids. Per germline, CDR1 SGHAT and CDR2 FQNNGV. V was shortened by 1 base and J by 0 bases, with 10 bases between the two germline ends. For the CDR3, the DNA is TGTGCCAGCAGCTTAGGTTTCGGGAGCTCCTACAATGAGCAGTTCTTC. Its translation is CASSLGFGSSYNEQFF.

This clonotype appeared a few times. The CDR3 region is CSARVRLAGESDTQYF. CDR3 coding DNA: TGCAGTGCTAGAGTTCGATTAGCGGGAGAGTCAGATACGCAGTATTTT. The J gene is TRBJ2-3, the V gene TRBV20-1; 9 bases are a match to TRBD2. Germline V lookup: CDR1 DFQATT, CDR2 SNEGSKA (reference sequence). The CDR3 sequence is 16 residues long. The ends lost 1 base at V and 4 bases at J; junction bases unmatched: 9.

This clonotype was observed a few times. The genes are TRBV6-4 and TRBJ2-3; 10 bases match TRBD2. CDR1 MRHNA and CDR2 SNTAGT come from the germline V gene. J gave up 5 bases and V 8 bases, and 7 bases lay outside the gene matches. The CDR3 spans 14 residues. The CDR3 is CASRAGGGQDTQYF. The CDR3 DNA reads TGTGCCAGCCGAGCGGGAGGGGGACAAGATACGCAGTATTTT.

The rearrangement joins TRBV6-2 or TRBV6-3 to TRBJ2-1; 14 positions match TRBD2. Germline V gene lookup returns CDR1 MNHEY and CDR2 SVGEGT. The CDR3 sequence is 15 residues long. J lost 7 bases, V lost 6 bases, and 5 bases had no gene match. The CDR3 sequence is CASRSGTSGGNEQFF. CDR3 nucleotides: TGTGCCAGCAGGTCCGGGACTAGCGGGGGAAATGAGCAGTTCTTC.

The genes are TRBV6-1 and TRBJ2-1, with 12 bases matching TRBD2. CDR3 length equals 17 residues. Germline CDR1 is MNHNS and CDR2 is SASEGT. V was clipped by 5 bases and J by 6 bases; unmatched bases: 11. The chain's CDR3 is CASSPALLAGGRNEQFF. In nucleotides, the CDR3 is TGTGCCAGCAGTCCAGCACTACTAGCGGGAGGCCGCAATGAGCAGTTCTTC.

The chain is built from TRBV27 and TRBJ2-5; D unresolved. The DNA end favors TRBJ2-1, so the J call may be wrong. There are 15 residues in the CDR3. Germline values: CDR1 MNHEY, CDR2 SMNVEV (reference sequence). CDR3 sequence reads: CASSSIRTPYDEQFF. The CDR3 DNA reads as TGTGCCAGCAGTTCCATTCGGACCCCTTACGATGAGCAGTTCTTC.

This clonotype was observed many times. This chain connects TRBV11-2 to TRBJ2-1; 7 bases are shared with TRBD2. The DNA matches TRBJ2-5 better at its end, which makes the J call doubtful. Per germline, CDR1 SGHAT and CDR2 FQNNGV. The CDR3 runs 15 residues. The CDR3 loop is CASSLGGGGQETQYF. CDR3 bases: TGTGCCAGCAGCTTAGGGGGGGGAGGTCAGGAGACCCAGTACTTC.

By sample fraction, this clonotype is medium-sized. The chain is built from TRBV27 and TRBJ2-1; 11 bases are a match to TRBD2. The J segment lost 3 bases and the V segment lost 4 bases, leaving 2 bases of the junction unmatched. The CDR3 contains 15 residues. Germline V gene lookup returns CDR1 MNHEY and CDR2 SMNVEV (reference sequence). The CDR3 nucleotides are TGTGCCAGCAGTTCGACTAGCGGGGTCTACAATGAGCAGTTCTTC. Translating it yields CASSSTSGVYNEQFF.